This T cell receptor (beta chain) was documented in a study of CD8 T cells in ankylosing spondylitis. Study-level results: Blood of patients with ankylosing spondylitis appeared to be characterized by a TCR beta motif of roughly eight highly homologous variants.

The table lists this clonotype with a few counts. Its antigen is undetermined. Germline V gene data show CDR1 as SGHTA and CDR2 as FQGNSA. The CDR3 length is 16 residues. Trimming cost V 4 bases and J 1 base, with 14 bases left between them. One entry per CDR3 protein results from TCRdb running MiXCR on the 5' RACE reads. In the table there are about 440,000 distinct CDR3 sequences, 15% to 20% of which are singletons. The receptor was isolated from a male donor with ankylosing spondylitis. The sequencing sample was made of blood, either unsorted or a sorted T cell fraction (not recorded which). V is TRBV7-2 and J is TRBJ1-5; possible D gene TRBD1, 6 bases. The CDR3 DNA follows: TGTGCCAGCAGCTCGGTCGGGGGGGCGAGCAATCAGCCCCAGCATTTT. The encoded protein is CASSSVGGASNQPQHF.